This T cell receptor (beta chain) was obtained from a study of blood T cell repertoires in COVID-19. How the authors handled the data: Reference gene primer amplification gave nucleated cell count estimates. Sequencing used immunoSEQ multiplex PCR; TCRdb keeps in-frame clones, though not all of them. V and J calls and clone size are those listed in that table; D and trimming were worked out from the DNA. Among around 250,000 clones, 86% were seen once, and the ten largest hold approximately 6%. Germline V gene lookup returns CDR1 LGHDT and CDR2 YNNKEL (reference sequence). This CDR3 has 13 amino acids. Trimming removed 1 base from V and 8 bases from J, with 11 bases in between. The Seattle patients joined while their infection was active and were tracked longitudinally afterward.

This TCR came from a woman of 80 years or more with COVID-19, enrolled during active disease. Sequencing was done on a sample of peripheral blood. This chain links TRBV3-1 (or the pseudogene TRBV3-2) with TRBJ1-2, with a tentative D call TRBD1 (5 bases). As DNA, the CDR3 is TGTGCCAGCAGCCAAGCCCTAAAGGGGGGCTACACCTTC. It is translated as CASSQALKGGYTF.